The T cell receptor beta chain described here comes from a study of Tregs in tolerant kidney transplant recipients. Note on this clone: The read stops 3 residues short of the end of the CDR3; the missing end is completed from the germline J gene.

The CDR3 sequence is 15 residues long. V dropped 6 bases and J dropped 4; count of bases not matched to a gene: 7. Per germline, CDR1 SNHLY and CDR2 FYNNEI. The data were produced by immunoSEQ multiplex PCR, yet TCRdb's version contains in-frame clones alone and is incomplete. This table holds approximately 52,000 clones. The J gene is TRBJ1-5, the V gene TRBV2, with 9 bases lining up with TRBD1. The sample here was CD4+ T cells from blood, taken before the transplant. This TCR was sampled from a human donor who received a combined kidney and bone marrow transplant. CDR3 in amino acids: CASRGGQGKNQPQHF. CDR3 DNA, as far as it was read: TGTGCCAGCAGGGGGGGACAGGGAAAGAATCAGCCC. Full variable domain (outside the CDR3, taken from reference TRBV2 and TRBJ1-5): EPEVTQTPSHQVTQMGQEVILRCVPISNHLYFYWYRQILGQKVEFLVSFYNNEISEKSEIFDDQFSVERPDGSNFTLKIRSTKLEDSAMYFCASRGGQGKNQPQHFGDGTRLSIL.